What follows is one TCR beta chain and its context. Its antigen is as yet unknown. Diagnostic criteria defined recently for definite or probable disease were met by the Susac syndrome patients. TEMRA cells were FACS-enriched, with CD8+ and CD4+ T cells isolated negatively. This sample was taken from a study of CD8 T cells in Susac syndrome. General study results and limits: CD8+ clones in Susac expanded most in TEMRA cells and active patients.

Random-hexamer reverse transcription was applied to roughly 0.5 to 1 ug RNA. An immunoSEQ multiplex PCR amplified TCR beta CDR3 over 54 Vbeta and 13 Jbeta. TCRdb itself ran the immunoSEQ multiplex PCR reads through MiXCR, one entry per CDR3 protein. The repertoire includes over 80,000 distinct CDR3 sequences, 94% of them detected once, and about 0.9% sits in the top ten. This CDR3 contains 19 residues. Trimming at V came to 5 bases and at J to 1 base, leaving 16 bases not matched to a gene. CDR1 is SQVTM and CDR2 is ANQGSEA in the germline V gene. The sequence was obtained from a human donor with Susac syndrome. Sequencing was performed on CD8+ T cells from PBMCs. The V and J genes are TRBV29-1 and TRBJ2-3, with TRBD2 matching 12 bases. CDR3 region: CSVLPKTSGGVWGTDTQYF. CDR3 DNA: TGCAGCGTTCTCCCAAAGACTAGCGGGGGTGTTTGGGGCACAGATACGCAGTATTTT.